This record covers a single T cell receptor beta chain. This specimen belongs to a study of blood T cell repertoires in COVID-19. On the study more broadly: Whether acute or convalescent, the COVID-19 samples came from the United States, Italy and Spain. T cells, B-cell-depleted T cells, or PBMCs supplied cDNA or gDNA.

There are 13 residues in the CDR3. Trimming took 5 bases from V and 1 from J, leaving 8 bases between them. In germline, CDR1 is PRHDT, CDR2 FYEKMQ (reference sequence). As originally analysed: Amplification from reference gene primers served as the basis for estimated nucleated cell counts. Sequencing used immunoSEQ multiplex PCR; TCRdb keeps in-frame clones, though not all of them. Clone size and V and J calls were adopted from that table, with D and trimming inferred from the DNA. The data show a few hundred thousand clones, approximately 85% seen once. The chain uses TRBV13 and TRBJ1-1; D not certain. Sequencing was performed on peripheral blood. The receptor was isolated from an older woman with acute or convalescent COVID-19. This CDR3 is CASSVTANTEAFF. CDR3 nucleotide sequence: TGTGCCAGCAGCGTCACAGCGAACACTGAAGCTTTCTTT.